A selection of T cell receptor beta chains follows, all from one sample in a study of blood T cell repertoires in COVID-19. Produced via immunoSEQ multiplex PCR; TCRdb's table is partial and in-frame only. The sample shows about 240,000 clones, roughly 85% of them seen only once. The sequenced sample was peripheral blood. Source of these receptors: a woman younger than 35 with acute or convalescent COVID-19. Both conserved end residues are part of each CDR3. Fields, in order: CDR3 protein, CDR3 DNA, D gene, J gene, V gene, clone size. A D gene is named only where the DNA matches it firmly. The size entry is marked missing in some rows and otherwise reads once, few, many or a size class.

CASSFGLAGGMREFF	TGTGCCAGCAGCTTCGGTCTAGCGGGAGGAATGAGGGAGTTCTTC	TRBD2	TRBJ2-1	TRBV5-6	.
CASSQGISGRAGEQFF	TGTGCCAGCAGCCAAGGAATTAGCGGGAGGGCGGGTGAGCAGTTCTTC	TRBD2	TRBJ2-1	TRBV3-1/TRBV3-2	.
CASSLRIPSGAGADTQYF	TGTGCCAGCAGCCTCCGAATCCCTAGCGGTGCGGGGGCAGATACGCAGTATTTT	TRBD2	TRBJ2-3	TRBV28	.
CASSPKTGEDQPQHF	TGTGCCAGCAGTCCGAAGACCGGGGAGGATCAGCCCCAGCATTTT	.	TRBJ1-5	TRBV28	.
CARLAGGEASSYEQYF	TGTGCGCGCTTAGCGGGGGGAGAGGCCAGCTCCTACGAGCAGTACTTC	TRBD2	TRBJ2-7	TRBV28	.
CATSRDRGIIDTQYF	TGTGCCACCAGCAGGGACAGGGGAATCATAGATACGCAGTATTTT	TRBD1	TRBJ2-3	TRBV15	.
CSAAVYAGGADTQYF	TGCAGCGCTGCGGTCTATGCAGGGGGCGCGGATACGCAGTATTTT	TRBD1	TRBJ2-3	TRBV29-1	few
CASSPGAGAYNEQFF	TGTGCCAGCAGCCCTGGGGCGGGAGCCTACAATGAGCAGTTCTTC	TRBD2	TRBJ2-1	TRBV7-3	.
CASSKGEAGWVGSQYF	TGTGCCAGCAGCAAAGGGGAGGCGGGGTGGGTTGGGTCCCAGTACTTC	.	TRBJ2-5	TRBV21-1	.
CASSQDARELTINEQFF	TGCGCCAGCAGCCAAGATGCGCGGGAGCTTACCATCAATGAGCAGTTCTTC	TRBD2	TRBJ2-1	TRBV4-3	.
CASSYFGGGEGQPQHF	TGTGCCAGCAGTTATTTTGGTGGGGGGGAAGGACAGCCCCAGCATTTT	.	TRBJ1-5	TRBV6-2/TRBV6-3	.
CASSLSMSPEAFF	TGTGCCAGCAGCTTGTCGATGAGCCCTGAAGCTTTCTTT	.	TRBJ1-1	TRBV5-6	few
CASSPRTSGSGEQYF	TGTGCCAGCAGCCCACGGACTAGCGGGAGCGGGGAGCAGTACTTC	TRBD2	TRBJ2-7	TRBV4-2	once
CASSPAKLAGGSYEQYF	TGTGCCAGCAGCCCCGCTAAACTAGCGGGAGGCTCCTACGAGCAGTACTTC	TRBD2	TRBJ2-7	TRBV28	.
CASSIASGSTEETQYF	TGTGCCAGTAGTATAGCTAGCGGGAGTACAGAAGAGACCCAGTACTTC	TRBD2	TRBJ2-5	TRBV19	.
CASRENPGLVAEQYF	TGTGCCAGCAGGGAGAATCCGGGACTAGTGGCCGAGCAGTACTTC	TRBD2	TRBJ2-7	TRBV6-5	few
CASRTGNYGYTF	TGTGCCAGCAGGACAGGCAACTATGGCTACACCTTC	.	TRBJ1-2	TRBV6-5	.
CASSLGQGLEQFF	TGTGCCAGCAGTTTAGGGCAGGGGCTGGAGCAGTTCTTC	.	TRBJ2-1	TRBV28	.
CASSFGGTGKKTQYF	TGTGCCAGCAGTTTCGGGGGGACAGGGAAAAAGACCCAGTACTTC	TRBD1	TRBJ2-5	TRBV6-6	.
CASSFEVAGLREQYF	TGTGCCAGCAGCTTTGAAGTAGCTGGCTTACGCGAGCAGTACTTC	.	TRBJ2-7	TRBV7-2	.
CASSYSVGNTIYF	TGTGCCAGCAGTTATTCGGTGGGAAACACCATATATTTT	.	TRBJ1-3	TRBV6-2/TRBV6-3	.
CASSTPPGYGYTF	TGTGCCAGCAGTACCCCGCCAGGATACGGCTACACCTTC	.	TRBJ1-2	TRBV6-5	.
CASSQSTLALLNTGELFF	TGTGCCAGCAGCCAAAGTACACTAGCGCTGTTGAACACCGGGGAGCTGTTTTTT	TRBD2	TRBJ2-2	TRBV3-1/TRBV3-2	.
CASSLRAGQNEQFF	TGTGCCAGCAGCTTAAGGGCAGGACAAAATGAGCAGTTCTTC	.	TRBJ2-1	TRBV7-9	.
CASSQEQARTYGYTF	TGCGCCAGCAGCCAAGAACAGGCGAGAACTTATGGCTACACCTTC	.	TRBJ1-2	TRBV4-3	.
CSVLAGTGYGYTF	TGCAGCGTCCTAGCCGGGACAGGGTATGGCTACACCTTC	TRBD1	TRBJ1-2	TRBV29-1	.
CASSQGQGVYSPLHF	TGCGCCAGCAGCCAAGGACAGGGGGTTTATTCACCCCTCCACTTT	TRBD1	TRBJ1-6	TRBV4-3	.
CASSSRGHNEQFF	TGTGCCAGCAGTTCTCGAGGTCACAATGAGCAGTTCTTC	.	TRBJ2-1	TRBV27	.
CASSSRVFYEQYF	TGTGCCAGCAGCTCTCGGGTTTTCTACGAGCAGTACTTC	.	TRBJ2-7	TRBV7-2	.
CASSLLAGTTDTQYF	TGTGCCAGCAGTCTCCTAGCGGGGACCACAGATACGCAGTATTTT	TRBD2	TRBJ2-3	TRBV6-5	.
CASTGGTNEKLFF	TGTGCCAGCACAGGGGGAACTAATGAAAAACTGTTTTTT	TRBD1	TRBJ1-4	TRBV25-1	.
CASSYSYQNEKLFF	TGTGCCAGCAGTTACTCTTACCAGAATGAAAAACTGTTTTTT	.	TRBJ1-4	TRBV6-5	.
CASSPDGYTEAFF	TGTGCCAGTAGCCCCGACGGGTACACTGAAGCTTTCTTT	.	TRBJ1-1	TRBV19	.
CASSRLTGDTEAFF	TGCGCCAGCAGCCGGCTTACAGGGGACACTGAAGCTTTCTTT	TRBD1	TRBJ1-1	TRBV4-3	.
CATTIGDSSYEQYF	TGTGCCACTACGATTGGGGACAGCTCCTACGAGCAGTACTTC	TRBD1	TRBJ2-7	TRBV6-5	.
CSVEVIGIQYF	TGCAGCGTTGAAGTGATCGGCATTCAGTACTTC	.	TRBJ2-4	TRBV29-1	.
CASSQVAGLAGDEQYF	TGTGCCAGCAGCCAAGTTGCGGGACTAGCGGGAGACGAGCAGTACTTC	TRBD2	TRBJ2-7	TRBV4-2	.
CASSLSTGIHTGELFF	TGTGCCAGCAGTTTATCCACAGGAATCCACACCGGGGAGCTGTTTTTT	.	TRBJ2-2	TRBV28	.
CASSLDVEGYGYTF	TGTGCCAGCAGCTTAGACGTGGAGGGCTATGGCTACACCTTC	.	TRBJ1-2	TRBV7-9	.
CASSFGIEAFF	TGTGCCAGCAGCTTCGGGATAGAAGCTTTCTTT	.	TRBJ1-1	TRBV5-4	few
CASSSTPPGTATKNIQYF	TGTGCCAGCAGCTCCACGCCACCCGGGACAGCAACCAAAAACATTCAGTACTTC	TRBD1	TRBJ2-4	TRBV7-2	.
CASSRTSGYTDTQYF	TGCGCCAGTTCAAGGACTAGCGGATACACAGATACGCAGTATTTT	TRBD2	TRBJ2-3	TRBV10-1	.
CASSQSFWEAYGYTF	TGCGCCAGCAGTCAATCGTTTTGGGAGGCCTATGGCTACACCTTC	.	TRBJ1-2	TRBV23-1	.
CASSHGRGVSYGYTF	TGTGCCAGCAGCCATGGCAGGGGTGTTTCCTATGGCTACACCTTC	.	TRBJ1-2	TRBV3-1/TRBV3-2	.
CASSLVVTGQETQYF	TGCGCCAGCAGCTTGGTTGTAACAGGCCAAGAGACCCAGTACTTC	.	TRBJ2-5	TRBV5-1	once
CASRGQGTYGYTF	TGTGCCAGCAGGGGGCAGGGAACCTATGGCTACACCTTC	.	TRBJ1-2	TRBV4-2	.
CASSLFYSTDTQYF	TGTGCCAGCAGCTTATTTTATAGCACAGATACGCAGTATTTT	.	TRBJ2-3	TRBV5-8	.
CASSERGNEQFF	TGTGCCAGCAGCGAGCGGGGTAATGAGCAGTTCTTC	TRBD2	TRBJ2-1	TRBV6-4	.
CASSWGGSHNEQFF	TGTGCCAGCAGTTGGGGGGGGAGCCACAATGAGCAGTTCTTC	TRBD2	TRBJ2-1	TRBV27	.
CASSLGEREFRGEQYF	TGTGCCAGCAGCTTAGGTGAGCGGGAGTTCAGAGGCGAGCAGTACTTC	TRBD2	TRBJ2-7	TRBV7-2	.
CASSTGQGRTEAFF	TGTGCCAGCAGCACGGGACAGGGCCGGACTGAAGCTTTCTTT	TRBD1	TRBJ1-1	TRBV9	.
CASSKALGRVSIYEQYF	TGTGCCAGCAGCAAAGCCCTTGGGCGGGTCTCGATCTACGAGCAGTACTTC	.	TRBJ2-7	TRBV21-1	.
CASSPRRERAQYF	TGTGCCAGCAGCCCCCGGAGGGAACGGGCCCAGTACTTC	.	TRBJ2-5	TRBV28	.
CASRRTGEDTIYF	TGCGCCAGTAGACGGACAGGGGAGGACACCATATATTTT	TRBD1	TRBJ1-3	TRBV10-1	few
CASPGQGEHNEQFF	TGTGCCAGTCCGGGACAGGGGGAACACAATGAGCAGTTCTTC	TRBD1	TRBJ2-1	TRBV25-1	.